Following are 3 T cell receptor beta chains from one sample sequenced in a study of T cell responses to AZD1222 COVID-19 vaccine. Some clones are missing from TCRdb's copy, which holds only in-frame ones; the method was immunoSEQ multiplex PCR. This sample has tens of thousands of clones, with roughly 85% found just once. Material: peripheral blood, obtained on day 0 of MenACWY control vaccination. The receptor set was obtained from an adult in good health.

The V and J genes are TRBV27 and TRBJ2-7; 10 bases are shared with TRBD1. The germline gives CDR1 MNHEY, CDR2 SMNVEV (reference sequence). The V segment lost 5 bases and the J segment 2 bases; nucleotides outside the gene matches: 18. The CDR3 runs 19 residues. The CDR3 bases are TGTGCCAGCAGTCTCACCGGGACAGGGGTTTCAGCGTCGACCTACGAGCAGTACTTC. It codes for CASSLTGTGVSASTYEQYF.

The CDR3 here is CASSSAAGTLHF. DNA for the CDR3: TGTGCCAGCAGTTCGGCCGCTGGCACCCTCCACTTT. The rearrangement joins TRBV6-6 to TRBJ1-6; D gene uncertain. V was shortened by 4 bases and J by 14 bases, with 12 bases between the two germline ends. The length of the CDR3 is 12 residues. Germline CDR1 reads MNHNY; CDR2 reads SVGAGI (reference sequence).

This chain links TRBV28 with TRBJ1-6, with D maybe TRBD1 (6 bases). CDR3 size: 15 residues. Trimming took 5 bases from V and 3 from J, leaving 11 bases between them. Germline V lookup: CDR1 MDHEN, CDR2 SYDVKM. As DNA, the CDR3 is TGTGCCAGCAGTGGTGGGGACAACTATAATTCACCCCTCCACTTT. It is translated as CASSGGDNYNSPLHF.